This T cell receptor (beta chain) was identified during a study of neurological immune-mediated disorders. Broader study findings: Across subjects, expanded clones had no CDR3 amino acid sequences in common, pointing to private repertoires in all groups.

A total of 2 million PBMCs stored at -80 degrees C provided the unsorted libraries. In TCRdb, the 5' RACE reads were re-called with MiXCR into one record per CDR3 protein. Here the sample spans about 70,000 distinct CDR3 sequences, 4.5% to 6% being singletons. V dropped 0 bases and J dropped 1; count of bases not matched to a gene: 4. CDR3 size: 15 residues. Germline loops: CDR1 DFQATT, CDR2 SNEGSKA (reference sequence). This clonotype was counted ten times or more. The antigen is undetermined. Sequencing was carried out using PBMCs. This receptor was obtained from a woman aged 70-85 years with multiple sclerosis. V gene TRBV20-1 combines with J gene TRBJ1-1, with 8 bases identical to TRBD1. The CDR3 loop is CSARETGVKNTEAFF. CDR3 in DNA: TGCAGTGCTAGAGAGACAGGGGTCAAGAACACTGAAGCTTTCTTT.